Presented here are 20 T cell receptor beta chains from one specimen sequenced in a study of cytomegalovirus exposure and HLA in healthy donors. Primers for the PCR totalled 60 Vbeta and 13 Jbeta. Generated by immunoSEQ multiplex PCR, the TCRdb table keeps only in-frame clones and is missing some. The table lists tens of thousands of clones, 76% of them singletons, with 1.1% to 1.5% in the top ten. Sequencing used PBMCs. The origin of the receptors is a male donor in good health and CMV-seronegative.

The chain employs TRBV5-1 and TRBJ2-7; maybe TRBD1 (5 bases). Trimming took off 0 bases at V and 4 bases at J, with 17 bases between the two ends. The CDR3 sequence is 16 residues long. In germline, CDR1 is SGHRS, CDR2 YFSETQ. Here the CDR3 reads CASSLVLGSDTYEQYF. The DNA of the CDR3 is TGCGCCAGCAGCTTGGTATTGGGGTCGGACACATACGAGCAGTACTTC.

The chain combines TRBV28 with TRBJ1-2; tentative D call: TRBD1 (5 bases). This CDR3 is built from 13 residues. The V end was cut by 5 bases, the J end by 7 bases, with 14 bases between. Germline CDR1 MDHEN, CDR2 SYDVKM. CDR3 amino acids: CASSPAGQGGYTF. Written as DNA, the CDR3 is TGTGCCAGCAGTCCTGCGGGGCAGGGTGGCTACACCTTC.

The chain links TRBV28 to TRBJ1-2; maybe TRBD1 (5 bases). This CDR3 has 14 residues. With 8 bases removed from V and 5 bases from J, the gap between germline ends came to 18 bases. Germline V gene data show CDR1 as MDHEN and CDR2 as SYDVKM. The DNA for the CDR3 is TGTGCCAGCCTCCCGGCAGGGCCGAGTTATGGCTACACCTTC. Translated, it gives CASLPAGPSYGYTF.

About this clone itself: Compared with germline, one end of the junction differs, possibly owing to a read error. This rearrangement joins TRBV19 to TRBJ1-1; 8 bases map to TRBD1. Looked up from germline, CDR1 is LNHDA and CDR2 is SQIVND (reference sequence). The CDR3 loop spans 13 amino acids. CDR3 protein: CASSRDRNPEAFF. CDR3 bases: TGTGCCTCCTCCCGGGACAGGAACCCTGAAGCTTTCTTT.

This chain uses TRBV18 with TRBJ1-2, with TRBD1 identical over 9 bases. Per germline, CDR1 KGHSH and CDR2 LQKENI. CDR3 length equals 13 residues. Losses at the gene ends were 8 bases for V and 4 bases for J; bases not matched to a gene: 5. CDR3 coding DNA: TGTGCCAGCGGGACAGGGAACTCCTATGGCTACACCTTC. It specifies CASGTGNSYGYTF.

The chain links TRBV11-2 to TRBJ1-5; D ambiguous. V was trimmed by 10 bases and J by 4 bases, leaving 17 bases between them. The CDR3 covers 14 residues. Germline CDR1 and CDR2: SGHAT and FQNNGV. The CDR3, as DNA: TGTGCCACCACCCCGGGAGGGTCGAATCAGCCCCAGCATTTT. It specifies CATTPGGSNQPQHF. Combining the CDR3 with reference TRBV11-2 and TRBJ1-5 gives the whole variable domain EAGVAQSPRYKIIEKRQSVAFWCNPISGHATLYWYQQILGQGPKLLIQFQNNGVVDDSQLPKDRFSAERLKGVDSTLKIQPAKLEDSAVYLCATTPGGSNQPQHFGDGTRLSIL.

The chain couples TRBV10-2 to TRBJ2-1; TRBD2 aligns across 9 bases. Unmatched junction bases numbered 16, after V lost 7 bases and J lost 9 bases. The V gene's germline CDR1 is WSHSY and CDR2 SAAADI. The CDR3 runs to 16 residues. The CDR3 nucleotides read TGCGCCAGCAAACTAGCGGGTGAACTTGGCAATGTTGAGCAGTTCTTC. It codes for CASKLAGELGNVEQFF.

This chain connects TRBV25-1 to TRBJ1-1, with TRBD1 identical over 12 bases. After removal of 5 bases from V and 3 bases from J, the junction contained 7 bases not matched to a gene. This CDR3 comprises 16 residues. Germline CDR1 reads MGHDK; CDR2 reads SYGVNS. In nucleotides, the CDR3 is TGTGCCAGCAGTCCGGGACAGGGGGCAGGGGACACTGAAGCTTTCTTT. Translation gives CASSPGQGAGDTEAFF.

This clone was observed once. The rearrangement uses TRBV4-1 and TRBJ2-2, with 13 bases identical to TRBD2. This CDR3 contains 17 residues. The germline V gene encodes CDR1 MGHRA and CDR2 YSYEKL. V dropped 0 bases and J dropped 7; count of bases not matched to a gene: 5. CDR3 coding DNA: TGCGCCAGCAGCCAAGATCGACTAGCGGGGGGTATCGGGGAGCTGTTTTTT. Its translation is CASSQDRLAGGIGELFF.

The chain links TRBV28 to TRBJ2-5; D is uncertain. The CDR3 runs 12 residues. Germline V gene sequence: CDR1 MDHEN, CDR2 SYDVKM. With 5 bases removed from V and 5 bases from J, the gap between germline ends came to 9 bases. CDR3 coding DNA: TGTGCCAGCAGTCCGCCCCGGGAGACCCAGTACTTC. It specifies CASSPPRETQYF.

The rearrangement uses TRBV30 and TRBJ2-7, with 9 bases aligning to TRBD1. The trim removed 4 bases at V and 6 bases at J, leaving 10 bases unmatched. The CDR3 loop spans 14 amino acids. CDR1 and CDR2 from the germline V gene are GTSNPN and SVGIG (reference sequence). The CDR3 nucleotides read TGTGCCTGGACCCCCGGGACAGGGTTTTCCGAGCAGTACTTC. It specifies CAWTPGTGFSEQYF.

CDR3 bases: TGTGCCAGCAGCTCTTCAGAACAAGAGACCCAGTACTTC. Its translation is CASSSSEQETQYF. The chain combines TRBV7-8 with TRBJ2-5, with no clear D. The CDR3 contains 13 residues. The V and J ends lost 4 bases and 2 bases respectively, with 8 bases between them. CDR1 is SGHVS, CDR2 FQNEAQ, per germline.

The rearrangement uses TRBV2 and TRBJ1-1; TRBD1 agrees at 10 bases. Germline V gene data show CDR1 as SNHLY and CDR2 as FYNNEI. This CDR3 comprises 15 residues. J was trimmed by 3 bases and V by 6 bases; bases with no gene match: 7. This chain's CDR3 is CASSRQGAEYTEAFF. In DNA, the CDR3 is TGTGCCAGCAGCCGACAGGGGGCGGAATACACTGAAGCTTTCTTT.

Written as DNA, the CDR3 is TGTGCCAGCAGGGGCGCTGGGGAGACCCAGTACTTC. It specifies CASRGAGETQYF. This chain joins TRBV6-5 and TRBJ2-5; D unresolved. This CDR3 spans 12 amino acids. Germline assignment: CDR1 MNHEY and CDR2 SVGAGI. Trimming removed 6 bases at V and 5 bases at J, with 10 bases between.

This sequence joins TRBV4-3 and TRBJ2-3; tentatively, D is TRBD2 (6 bases). Trimming stripped 0 bases from V and 3 bases from J, with 16 bases between. This CDR3 spans 17 amino acids. The germline gives CDR1 LGHNA, CDR2 YSLEER. This CDR3 is CASSQEIAAWATDTQYF. Here the CDR3 DNA reads TGCGCCAGCAGCCAAGAGATAGCGGCCTGGGCGACAGATACGCAGTATTTT.

The V call is TRBV11-2, the J call TRBJ2-1; 10 bases match TRBD1. Losses at the gene ends were 3 bases for V and 1 base for J; bases not matched to a gene: 6. The V gene's germline CDR1 is SGHAT and CDR2 FQNNGV. The CDR3 is 17 residues long. CDR3 sequence: CASSLFWGQGSYNEQFF. The CDR3 DNA reads as TGTGCCAGCAGCTTGTTTTGGGGACAGGGGTCCTACAATGAGCAGTTCTTC. The full variable domain, rest sourced from reference TRBV11-2 and TRBJ2-1, is EAGVAQSPRYKIIEKRQSVAFWCNPISGHATLYWYQQILGQGPKLLIQFQNNGVVDDSQLPKDRFSAERLKGVDSTLKIQPAKLEDSAVYLCASSLFWGQGSYNEQFFGPGTRLTVL.

The J gene is TRBJ1-2, the V gene TRBV18; D is undetermined. The CDR3 extends over 13 amino acids. CDR1 and CDR2 (germline): KGHSH, LQKENI. The V and J ends lost 6 bases and 6 bases respectively, with 14 bases between them. The DNA for the CDR3 is TGTGCCAGCTCCCAGCCGGAGCGGAATGGCTACACCTTC. This codes for CASSQPERNGYTF.

The chain couples TRBV5-6 to TRBJ1-2, with D perhaps matching TRBD1 (5 bases). The CDR3 spans 13 residues. CDR1 is SGHDT, CDR2 YYEEEE, per germline. The ends were cut back, 4 bases at V and 4 bases at J, with 11 bases in the middle. CDR3 residues: CASSTGAGYGYTF. CDR3 sequence (DNA): TGTGCCAGCAGCACTGGGGCAGGCTATGGCTACACCTTC.

V and J are TRBV5-4 and TRBJ2-7; tentatively, D is TRBD2 (5 bases). Germline CDR1 and CDR2: SGHNT and YYREEE (reference sequence). This CDR3 has 12 residues. V was cut by 3 bases and J by 4 bases, with 8 bases left in between. Here the CDR3 reads CASSSTGYEQYF. In DNA form, the CDR3 reads TGTGCCAGCAGCTCAACGGGGTACGAGCAGTACTTC.

This sequence joins TRBV7-9 and TRBJ1-1, with TRBD1 as a possible D gene (5 bases). CDR3 size: 15 residues. V lost 2 bases to trimming and J lost 0 bases, with 10 bases between them. The germline CDR1 and CDR2 sequences are SEHNR and FQNEAQ (reference sequence). For the CDR3, the DNA is TGTGCCAGCAGCTTAAGAGGAGGGGTGAACACTGAAGCTTTCTTT. It translates to CASSLRGGVNTEAFF.